Presented here are 14 T cell receptor beta chains from one specimen sequenced in a study of T cells in Graves' hyperthyroidism and ophthalmopathy. Amplification targeted TCR beta CDR3 regions from RNA transcripts. The TCR CDR3 was amplified in a first-round RT-PCR using the HTBI primer set. TCRdb re-derived calls from the multiplex PCR reads in MiXCR, one entry per CDR3 protein. The sample includes under 400,000 distinct CDR3 sequences, roughly 15% seen only once; the top ten take 33%. Sequenced material: blood. These receptors were collected from a young man with Graves' hyperthyroidism.

Ten or more counts support this clonotype. The J gene is TRBJ2-1, the V gene TRBV18; D is ambiguous. The CDR3 spans 15 residues. The germline V gene has CDR1 KGHSH and CDR2 LQKENI. The germline V and J ends were trimmed by 2 bases and 0 bases, with 8 bases remaining between them. Written as DNA, the CDR3 is TGTGCCAGCTCACCAGAGGACCGCTCCTACAATGAGCAGTTCTTC. Translation: CASSPEDRSYNEQFF.

The V and J genes are TRBV12-3 or TRBV12-4 and TRBJ2-1, with TRBD1 matching 8 bases. The J segment lost 6 bases and the V segment lost 3 bases, leaving 7 bases of the junction unmatched. This CDR3 has 15 amino acids. The CDR3 sequence is CASSLTGDRRNEQFF. The DNA for the CDR3 is TGTGCCAGCAGTTTGACAGGGGACAGACGCAATGAGCAGTTCTTC.

In this sample, this clonotype turned up many times. V usage is TRBV6-2 or TRBV6-3 and J usage is TRBJ2-3; 7 bases align to TRBD2. Germline V CDR1 and CDR2: MNHEY, SVGEGT. Losses at the gene ends were 5 bases for V and 3 bases for J; bases not matched to a gene: 5. The CDR3 loop spans 14 amino acids. Here the CDR3 reads CASSQLARTDTQYF. CDR3 DNA: TGTGCCAGCAGTCAACTAGCGAGAACAGATACGCAGTATTTT.

The chain couples TRBV20-1 to TRBJ1-2, with 8 bases aligning to TRBD1. V trimming: 6 bases; J trimming: 4 bases; junction bases outside the gene matches: 13. This CDR3 has 15 amino acids. Germline loops: CDR1 DFQATT, CDR2 SNEGSKA (reference sequence). The DNA for the CDR3 is TGCAGTGCCAAGGGGACAGGCCAAACTTCCTATGGCTACACCTTC. Protein sequence: CSAKGTGQTSYGYTF.

V usage is TRBV7-9 and J usage is TRBJ1-5; D remains unclear. V was trimmed by 0 bases and J by 11 bases, leaving 11 bases between them. The CDR3 runs to 13 residues. Per germline, CDR1 SEHNR and CDR2 FQNEAQ (reference sequence). The CDR3 DNA follows: TGTGCCAGCAGCTTAGCCCCCCATTTAGCCCAGCATTTT. The encoded protein is CASSLAPHLAQHF.

This clonotype was seen many times. This chain connects TRBV27 to TRBJ2-7, with D maybe TRBD2 (5 bases). The ends were cut back, 3 bases at V and 1 base at J, with 16 bases in the middle. The germline V gene encodes CDR1 MNHEY and CDR2 SMNVEV (reference sequence). This CDR3 comprises 16 residues. The CDR3 nucleotides read TGTGCCAGCAGTTTCAGGACCGAGGGCCTTTCCTACGAGCAGTACTTC. It is translated as CASSFRTEGLSYEQYF.

The rearrangement links TRBV13 to TRBJ2-1, with a possible D match to TRBD2 (5 bases). Per the germline V gene, CDR1 is PRHDT and CDR2 is FYEKMQ (reference sequence). Trimming stripped 5 bases from V and 9 bases from J, with 14 bases between. The CDR3 contains 13 residues. The CDR3: CASSPEDWTEQFF. The CDR3 DNA reads as TGTGCCAGCAGCCCCGAGGACTGGACTGAGCAGTTCTTC.

The chain recombines TRBV2 with TRBJ2-2, with D possibly TRBD2 on 6 matching bases. The CDR3 runs 14 residues. V dropped 5 bases and J dropped 3 bases, with 10 bases sitting between them. The germline CDR1 and CDR2 sequences are SNHLY and FYNNEI. This CDR3 reads CASSQRLDTGELFF. In DNA, the CDR3 is TGTGCCAGCAGTCAAAGACTAGACACCGGGGAGCTGTTTTTT.

This clonotype has at least ten counts. The chain employs TRBV20-1 and TRBJ1-4; no clear D. Germline CDR1 DFQATT, CDR2 SNEGSKA (reference sequence). There are 16 residues in the CDR3. Trimming stripped 5 bases from V and 8 bases from J, with 24 bases between. The CDR3 DNA reads as TGCAGTGCTGCCGAAGGATTAGGGCAGACGGGGGAAAAACTGTTTTTT. It is translated as CSAAEGLGQTGEKLFF.

This clonotype was seen many times. This rearrangement joins TRBV18 to TRBJ2-3; no clear D. The CDR3 sequence is 15 residues long. Trimming cost V 2 bases and J 1 base, with 10 bases left between them. Germline V gene sequence: CDR1 KGHSH, CDR2 LQKENI. In DNA form, the CDR3 reads TGTGCCAGCTCACCAGACCTGACTCGCACAGATACGCAGTATTTT. Protein product: CASSPDLTRTDTQYF. Full variable domain (outside the CDR3, taken from reference TRBV18 and TRBJ2-3): NAGVMQNPRHLVRRRGQEARLRCSPMKGHSHVYWYRQLPEEGLKFMVYLQKENIIDESGMPKERFSAEFPKEGPSILRIQQVVRGDSAAYFCASSPDLTRTDTQYFGPGTRLTVL.

This clonotype was observed a few times. Being one base from a much bigger clone, this may be a read error. The chain uses TRBV3-1 and TRBJ2-7; 8 bases fit TRBD1. The germline V gene encodes CDR1 LGHDT and CDR2 YNNKEL (reference sequence). CDR3 length equals 14 residues. The CDR3, as DNA: TGTGCCAGCAGCCGGCAGGCAGGGGGCAAGGAGCGGTACTTC. Amino acids: CASSRQAGGKERYF.

This chain connects TRBV18 to TRBJ1-2, with 7 nucleotides matching TRBD1. Trimming removed 0 bases from V and 3 bases from J; junction bases left unmatched: 16. From germline, CDR1 is KGHSH and CDR2 LQKENI. CDR3 length: 19 amino acids. The CDR3 sequence is CASSPPGGGTTGAYYGYTF. CDR3 bases: TGTGCCAGCTCACCACCGGGCGGCGGGACCACAGGGGCATACTATGGCTACACCTTC.

This clonotype was detected ten times or more. This chain joins TRBV10-1 and TRBJ2-7, with D unresolved. The CDR3 extends over 14 amino acids. Germline CDR1 reads WNHNN; CDR2 reads SYGVQD (reference sequence). V lost 0 bases, J lost 4 bases, and 10 bases lay in between. The CDR3 here is CASSESTSAYEQYF. The CDR3 region has the DNA TGCGCCAGCAGTGAGTCGACGTCAGCGTACGAGCAGTACTTC.

This chain connects TRBV19 to TRBJ2-2, with D possibly TRBD2 on 5 matching bases. This CDR3 comprises 14 residues. Deletions cut 7 bases from V and 6 bases from J, with 15 bases between. Germline CDR1 reads LNHDA; CDR2 reads SQIVND (reference sequence). The CDR3 coding sequence is TGTGCCAGTATTCCGGGATCCCGGGCCGGGGAGCTGTTTTTT. Protein: CASIPGSRAGELFF. The entire variable domain, with the rest obtained from reference TRBV19 and TRBJ2-2, is as follows: DGGITQSPKYLFRKEGQNVTLSCEQNLNHDAMYWYRQDPGQGLRLIYYSQIVNDFQKGDIAEGYSVSREKKESFPLTVTSAQKNPTAFYLCASIPGSRAGELFFGEGSRLTVL.